What follows are 24 T cell receptor beta chains derived from one specimen sequenced in a study of blood T cell repertoires in COVID-19. Profiled with immunoSEQ multiplex PCR; TCRdb holds only in-frame clones, not every one. The profile shows roughly 63,000 clones, about 91% of them singletons. The sequencing input was peripheral blood. The receptors derive from a man in his forties or fifties with active COVID-19.

The rearrangement joins TRBV4-3 to TRBJ2-7; TRBD2 matches at 13 bases. The CDR3 contains 15 residues. The germline CDR1 and CDR2 sequences are LGHNA and YSLEER. Losses at the gene ends were 4 bases for V and 4 bases for J; bases not matched to a gene: 4. CDR3 coding DNA: TGCGCCAGCAGCCTCGAACTAGCGGGGGGGTACGAGCAGTACTTC. This sequence encodes CASSLELAGGYEQYF.

The V gene is TRBV6-5, the J gene TRBJ1-1; 8 bases map to TRBD1. The CDR3 spans 15 residues. Germline V gene sequence: CDR1 MNHEY, CDR2 SVGAGI. V trimming: 2 bases; J trimming: 5 bases; junction bases outside the gene matches: 7. The CDR3 DNA reads TGTGCCAGCAGTTACCACAGGGGGGGGCGGACTGAAGCTTTCTTT. Protein product: CASSYHRGGRTEAFF.

The V gene is TRBV5-4, the J gene TRBJ1-1; perhaps TRBD1 as D (6 bases). Trimming removed 0 bases from V and 5 bases from J, with 17 bases in between. Germline CDR1 reads SGHNT; CDR2 reads YYREEE (reference sequence). CDR3 length: 16 amino acids. CDR3 DNA sequence: TGTGCCAGCAGCTTGGGATCAGGGAACAGGGTTACTGAAGCTTTCTTT. The encoded protein is CASSLGSGNRVTEAFF. The whole variable domain, remainder taken from reference TRBV5-4 and TRBJ1-1, is ETGVTQSPTHLIKTRGQQVTLRCSSQSGHNTVSWYQQALGQGPQFIFQYYREEENGRGNFPPRFSGLQFPNYSSELNVNALELDDSALYLCASSLGSGNRVTEAFFGQGTRLTVV.

The gene calls are TRBV7-9 and TRBJ2-7; TRBD2 agrees at 7 bases. V shed 4 bases, J shed 2 bases, and the junction held 5 bases outside the gene matches. Looked up from germline, CDR1 is SEHNR and CDR2 is FQNEAQ (reference sequence). The CDR3 runs 14 residues. The chain's CDR3 is CASSSAGETYEQYF. The CDR3 nucleotides are TGTGCCAGCAGCTCTGCGGGGGAGACCTACGAGCAGTACTTC. The full variable domain, its missing parts supplied by reference TRBV7-9 and TRBJ2-7, is DTGVSQNPRHKITKRGQNVTFRCDPISEHNRLYWYRQTLGQGPEFLTYFQNEAQLEKSRLLSDRFSAERPKGSFSTLEIQRTEQGDSAMYLCASSSAGETYEQYFGPGTRLTVT.

The J gene is TRBJ2-5, the V gene TRBV2; 9 nucleotides align to TRBD2. V dropped 5 bases and J dropped 0; count of bases not matched to a gene: 7. CDR1 is SNHLY and CDR2 is FYNNEI in the germline V gene. This CDR3 is built from 16 residues. DNA for the CDR3: TGTGCCAGCAGTCCCAAGGGGACTAGCAACCAAGAGACCCAGTACTTC. As protein: CASSPKGTSNQETQYF.

This chain connects TRBV4-1 to TRBJ2-1; no clear D gene. Trimming took 5 bases from V and 2 from J, leaving 16 bases between them. The CDR3 contains 16 residues. Germline loops: CDR1 MGHRA, CDR2 YSYEKL. CDR3 sequence (DNA): TGCGCCAGCAGCGGCCAACCACAGAAAGCCTACAATGAGCAGTTCTTC. It translates to CASSGQPQKAYNEQFF.

The V call is TRBV7-2, the J call TRBJ1-2; D gene ambiguous. V lost 1 base, J lost 8 bases, and 11 bases lay in between. This CDR3 is 13 amino acids long. Germline V gene lookup returns CDR1 SGHTA and CDR2 FQGNSA. DNA of the CDR3: TGTGCCAGCAGCTTAGAGCAGGTTGCGGGCTACACCTTC. This sequence encodes CASSLEQVAGYTF.

The CDR3 region is CASSLAQGNSGNTIYF. Here the CDR3 DNA reads TGTGCCAGCAGCTTAGCGCAGGGTAACTCTGGAAACACCATATATTTT. This rearrangement joins TRBV7-6 to TRBJ1-3; a weak D match, TRBD1 (5 bases). The V gene's germline CDR1 is SGHVS and CDR2 FNYEAQ. The CDR3 spans 16 residues. Trimming stripped 0 bases from V and 0 bases from J, with 9 bases between.

The chain joins TRBV5-5 to TRBJ2-2, with 7 nucleotides matching TRBD1. V lost 1 base and J lost 6; bases outside the gene matches: 6. The CDR3 sequence is 15 residues long. The germline V gene encodes CDR1 SGHKS and CDR2 YYEKEE (reference sequence). CDR3 loop: CASSLKGTVPGELFF. The CDR3 DNA is TGTGCCAGCAGCTTGAAAGGGACAGTTCCCGGGGAGCTGTTTTTT.

The genes are TRBV5-1 and TRBJ2-4, with 10 bases fitting TRBD2. This CDR3 is built from 19 residues. Germline V lookup: CDR1 SGHRS, CDR2 YFSETQ. V gave up 3 bases and J gave up 6 bases; unmatched junction bases: 18. CDR3 sequence: CASSWSGERGGRFGNIQYF. In nucleotides, the CDR3 is TGCGCCAGCAGCTGGTCAGGGGAGCGGGGGGGCCGTTTTGGAAACATTCAGTACTTC.

This clone turned up a few times. V and J are TRBV27 and TRBJ1-1, with a tentative D call TRBD1 (5 bases). V was trimmed by 4 bases and J by 3 bases, leaving 9 bases between them. Germline CDR1 reads MNHEY; CDR2 reads SMNVEV (reference sequence). This CDR3 contains 13 residues. CDR3 in DNA: TGTGCCAGCAGTTACGGAGGGGACACTGAAGCTTTCTTT. This translates into CASSYGGDTEAFF.

The chain has TRBV7-9 and TRBJ2-1, with D unclear. This CDR3 has 14 amino acids. The V gene lost 6 bases and the J gene lost 0 bases, with 9 bases spanning the gap. From germline, CDR1 is SEHNR and CDR2 FQNEAQ (reference sequence). CDR3 nucleotide sequence: TGTGCCAGCAGTATAGTAACCTCCTACAATGAGCAGTTCTTC. Protein sequence: CASSIVTSYNEQFF.

The chain has TRBV7-2 and TRBJ2-1; D uncertain. The V gene lost 1 base and the J gene lost 9 bases, with 10 bases spanning the gap. Germline lookup yields CDR1 SGHTA and CDR2 FQGNSA. CDR3 length equals 13 residues. In DNA, the CDR3 is TGTGCCAGCAGCTTAGAAGCAGCGCCTGAGCAGTTCTTC. This translates into CASSLEAAPEQFF.

The rearrangement uses TRBV9 and TRBJ2-4, with a weak D call TRBD1 (6 bases). CDR1 is SGDLS and CDR2 is YYNGEE in the germline V gene. This CDR3 region has 16 residues. The germline V and J ends were trimmed by 0 bases and 5 bases, with 15 bases remaining between them. The CDR3 DNA follows: TGTGCCAGCAGCGTAGCAGGGGCAGTCGACGAAAACATTCAGTACTTC. Protein: CASSVAGAVDENIQYF.

The chain has TRBV7-9 and TRBJ2-7; D unclear. The CDR3 is 11 amino acids. With 5 bases removed from V and 3 bases from J, the gap between germline ends came to 5 bases. The germline gives CDR1 SEHNR, CDR2 FQNEAQ (reference sequence). The CDR3 sequence: CASSHSYEQYF. Here the CDR3 DNA reads TGTGCCAGCAGCCATAGCTACGAGCAGTACTTC.

The V call is TRBV7-8, the J call TRBJ1-5; TRBD1 matches 11 bases. CDR3 length: 18 residues. Germline V gene data show CDR1 as SGHVS and CDR2 as FQNEAQ. Trimming at V came to 2 bases and at J to 4 bases, leaving 10 bases not matched to a gene. The CDR3: CASSLSPGQGVWNQPQHF. The CDR3 nucleotides read TGTGCCAGCAGCTTATCTCCGGGACAGGGGGTTTGGAATCAGCCCCAGCATTTT.

V and J are TRBV5-1 and TRBJ2-7; 8 bases are a match to TRBD2. CDR1 is SGHRS, CDR2 YFSETQ, per germline. Trimming removed 7 bases from V and 0 bases from J; junction bases left unmatched: 9. CDR3 length: 15 amino acids. The CDR3 region is CASCLAGGSSYEQYF. As DNA, the CDR3 is TGCGCCAGCTGCCTGGCGGGGGGTAGCTCCTACGAGCAGTACTTC. The full variable domain, rest sourced from reference TRBV5-1 and TRBJ2-7, is KAGVTQTPRYLIKTRGQQVTLSCSPISGHRSVSWYQQTPGQGLQFLFEYFSETQRNKGNFPGRFSGRQFSNSRSEMNVSTLELGDSALYLCASCLAGGSSYEQYFGPGTRLTVT.

This clone was seen just once. The CDR3 is CASSYYITGELFF. For the CDR3, the DNA is TGTGCCAGCAGTTACTATATCACCGGGGAGCTGTTTTTT. This rearrangement joins TRBV6-2 or TRBV6-3 to TRBJ2-2; D gene uncertain. The CDR3 contains 13 residues. Trimming removed 1 base at V and 4 bases at J, with 4 bases between. Germline V lookup: CDR1 MNHEY, CDR2 SVGEGT.

The CDR3 loop reads CSSQGGEETQYF. The CDR3 DNA reads TGCAGCTCACAGGGGGGAGAAGAGACCCAGTACTTC. V gene TRBV29-1 combines with J gene TRBJ2-5; TRBD1 agrees at 8 bases. Germline trimming cut 8 bases from V and 3 bases from J; bases unmatched to any gene: 5. This CDR3 contains 12 residues. Germline V gene sequence: CDR1 SQVTM, CDR2 ANQGSEA.

The chain uses TRBV6-5 and TRBJ2-7, with 10 bases lining up with TRBD1. V trimming: 10 bases; J trimming: 3 bases; junction bases outside the gene matches: 3. The CDR3 consists of 12 residues. CDR1 is MNHEY and CDR2 is SVGAGI in the germline V gene. This chain's CDR3 is CATGDRGYEQYF. In DNA, the CDR3 is TGTGCCACCGGGGACAGGGGCTACGAGCAGTACTTC.

The chain uses TRBV6-2 or TRBV6-3 and TRBJ1-3; TRBD1 might be the D (6 bases). Germline assignment: CDR1 MNHEY and CDR2 SVGEGT. With 1 base removed from V and 0 bases from J, the gap between germline ends came to 13 bases. The CDR3 is made up of 17 amino acids. Here the CDR3 DNA reads TGTGCCAGCAGTTACTGGGGGCCGAGCAACTCTGGAAACACCATATATTTT. Amino acid sequence: CASSYWGPSNSGNTIYF.

The CDR3 region has the DNA TGCGCCAGCAGCCAAGACGACACCTACGAGCAGTACTTC. Translating gives CASSQDDTYEQYF. The V and J genes are TRBV4-1 and TRBJ2-7; D is unclear. Germline V lookup: CDR1 MGHRA, CDR2 YSYEKL. The CDR3 is 13 amino acids. Trimming left V 0 bases short and J 2 bases short, with 5 bases between.

The chain has TRBV7-2 and TRBJ2-6, with 7 nucleotides matching TRBD1. The CDR3 is made up of 16 amino acids. Germline CDR1 and CDR2: SGHTA and FQGNSA. With 5 bases clipped from V and 0 bases from J, the junction kept 4 bases outside the gene matches. The CDR3 DNA follows: TGTGCCAGCAGCCTCACAGGGGTCTCTGGGGCCAACGTCCTGACTTTC. Translation gives CASSLTGVSGANVLTF.

This chain links TRBV9 with TRBJ2-3; TRBD1 might be the D (5 bases). Trimming took off 0 bases at V and 1 base at J, with 9 bases between the two ends. Germline CDR1 SGDLS, CDR2 YYNGEE. The CDR3 sequence is 15 residues long. The CDR3 region is CASSVVDTRTDTQYF. CDR3 coding DNA: TGTGCCAGCAGCGTAGTGGACACACGCACAGATACGCAGTATTTT.